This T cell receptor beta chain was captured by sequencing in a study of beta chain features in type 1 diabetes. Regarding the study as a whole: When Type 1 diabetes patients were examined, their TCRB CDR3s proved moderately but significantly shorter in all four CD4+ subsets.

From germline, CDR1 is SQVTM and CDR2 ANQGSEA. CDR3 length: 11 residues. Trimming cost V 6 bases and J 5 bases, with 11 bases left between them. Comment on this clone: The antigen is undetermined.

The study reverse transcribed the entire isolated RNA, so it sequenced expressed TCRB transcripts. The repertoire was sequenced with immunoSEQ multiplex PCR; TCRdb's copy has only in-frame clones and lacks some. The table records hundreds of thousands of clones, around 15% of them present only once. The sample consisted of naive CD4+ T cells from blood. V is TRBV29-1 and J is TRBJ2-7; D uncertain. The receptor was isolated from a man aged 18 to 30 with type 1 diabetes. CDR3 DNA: TGCAGCGTAGGACCTCCGGACGAGCAGTACTTC. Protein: CSVGPPDEQYF.